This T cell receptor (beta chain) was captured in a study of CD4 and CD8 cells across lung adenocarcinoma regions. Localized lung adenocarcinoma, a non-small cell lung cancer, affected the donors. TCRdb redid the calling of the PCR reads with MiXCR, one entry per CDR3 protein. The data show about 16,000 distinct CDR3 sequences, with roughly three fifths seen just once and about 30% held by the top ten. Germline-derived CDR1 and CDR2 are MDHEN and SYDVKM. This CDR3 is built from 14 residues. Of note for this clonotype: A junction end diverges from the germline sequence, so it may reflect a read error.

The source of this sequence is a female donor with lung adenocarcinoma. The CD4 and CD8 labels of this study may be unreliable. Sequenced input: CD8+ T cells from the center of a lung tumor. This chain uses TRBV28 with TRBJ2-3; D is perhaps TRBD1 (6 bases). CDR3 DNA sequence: TGTGCCATCAGGGGTGTGTGGGCCACAGATATGCAGTACTTT. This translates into CAIRGVWATDMQYF.